A selection of T cell receptor beta chains follows, all from one sample in a study of response to subunit inactivated influenza vaccine. MiXCR, run by TCRdb on the RT-PCR reads, gives a single entry per CDR3 protein. The profile shows about 580,000 distinct CDR3 sequences, about 14% of them singletons. Source: PBMCs from blood, taken 11 to 12 days after vaccination. The receptors shown here come from a man aged 45-65 years who received an inactivated influenza vaccine. Each CDR3 is given with its conserved first and last residue. A D gene is named only where the DNA matches it firmly. Some rows mark clone size as missing; the rest say once, few, many or name a class of expanded clone.

d_call	clone_size	v_call	j_call	cdr3_aa	cdr3_nt
NA	many	TRBV12-3/TRBV12-4	TRBJ1-4	CASSLVGATNEKLFF	TGTGCCAGCAGCTTAGTTGGTGCAACTAATGAAAAACTGTTTTTT
NA	few	TRBV7-9	TRBJ2-2	CASSLPPGGELFF	TGTGCCAGCAGCTTACCGCCGGGCGGGGAGCTGTTTTTT
TRBD1	NA	TRBV12-3/TRBV12-4	TRBJ1-1	CASNHRGPSPMNTEAFF	TGTGCCAGCAACCACAGGGGCCCTTCTCCTATGAACACTGAAGCTTTCTTT
NA	few	TRBV12-3/TRBV12-4	TRBJ1-2	CASSLGGKGYTF	TGTGCCAGCAGTTTAGGGGGGAAAGGCTACACCTTC
NA	few	TRBV20-1	TRBJ2-2	CSARAGGELFF	TGCAGTGCGCGAGCGGGCGGGGAGCTGTTTTTT
TRBD2	NA	TRBV7-9	TRBJ2-1	CASSYKLGTSVSNEQFF	TGTGCCAGCAGCTACAAGCTAGGGACTAGCGTCTCCAATGAGCAGTTCTTC
TRBD1	few	TRBV20-1	TRBJ2-7	CSAQGAQPYEQYF	TGCAGTGCCCAGGGGGCGCAACCCTACGAGCAGTACTTC
TRBD1	few	TRBV6-2/TRBV6-3	TRBJ2-5	CASSDSGTEETQYF	TGTGCCAGCAGTGACTCAGGGACAGAAGAGACCCAGTACTTC
TRBD2	few	TRBV10-3	TRBJ2-1	CAISVGGTTFDEQFF	TGTGCCATCAGTGTCGGCGGGACTACCTTCGATGAGCAGTTCTTC
NA	NA	TRBV20-1	TRBJ2-7	CSARRGAGYEQYF	TGCAGTGCTAGAAGGGGGGCGGGCTACGAGCAGTACTTC
NA	NA	TRBV5-4	TRBJ2-5	CASSTGSPETQYF	TGTGCCAGCAGCACAGGCTCTCCAGAGACCCAGTACTTC
TRBD1	NA	TRBV7-2	TRBJ2-1	CASSTPLGQLHYNEQFF	TGTGCCAGCAGCACTCCCCTGGGACAGCTACACTACAATGAGCAGTTCTTC
NA	NA	TRBV4-2	TRBJ2-7	CASSQDAGPKYEQYF	TGTGCCAGCAGCCAAGATGCGGGACCGAAATACGAGCAGTACTTC
TRBD1	many	TRBV11-2	TRBJ1-2	CASSPGQGSTNYGYTF	TGTGCCAGCAGCCCCGGACAGGGCTCTACCAACTATGGCTACACCTTC
TRBD1	NA	TRBV23-1	TRBJ2-7	CASRQFKRDRTPYEQYF	TGCGCCAGCAGGCAGTTTAAAAGGGACAGGACACCCTACGAGCAGTACTTC
NA	few	TRBV14	TRBJ2-2	CASSQDRGLNTGELFF	TGTGCCAGCAGCCAAGATCGAGGGTTAAACACCGGGGAGCTGTTTTTT
NA	NA	TRBV4-3	TRBJ1-1	CASSQDSFKGLGEAFF	TGCGCCAGCAGCCAAGATAGCTTTAAGGGGCTTGGTGAAGCTTTCTTT
TRBD2	NA	TRBV6-2/TRBV6-3	TRBJ2-7	CASRDSGTSYEQYF	TGTGCCAGCAGAGATAGCGGGACGTCCTACGAGCAGTACTTC
NA	NA	TRBV4-1	TRBJ2-1	CASSQEGIGVLTYEQFF	TGCGCCAGCAGCCAAGAAGGAATAGGGGTCTTAACTTATGAGCAGTTCTTC
NA	NA	TRBV28	TRBJ1-5	CASSPQGGSNQPQHF	TGTGCCAGCAGCCCCCAGGGAGGCAGTAATCAGCCCCAGCATTTT
NA	many	TRBV7-2	TRBJ2-2	CASSPGHSTGELFF	TGTGCCAGCAGCCCCGGACATTCCACCGGGGAGCTGTTTTTT
NA	NA	TRBV4-3	TRBJ2-2	CASRLGAGELFF	TGCGCCAGCCGTCTAGGGGCCGGGGAGCTGTTTTTT
TRBD1	few	TRBV28	TRBJ2-3	CASSPNRGWGTDTQYF	TGTGCCAGCAGTCCAAACAGGGGATGGGGCACAGATACGCAGTATTTT